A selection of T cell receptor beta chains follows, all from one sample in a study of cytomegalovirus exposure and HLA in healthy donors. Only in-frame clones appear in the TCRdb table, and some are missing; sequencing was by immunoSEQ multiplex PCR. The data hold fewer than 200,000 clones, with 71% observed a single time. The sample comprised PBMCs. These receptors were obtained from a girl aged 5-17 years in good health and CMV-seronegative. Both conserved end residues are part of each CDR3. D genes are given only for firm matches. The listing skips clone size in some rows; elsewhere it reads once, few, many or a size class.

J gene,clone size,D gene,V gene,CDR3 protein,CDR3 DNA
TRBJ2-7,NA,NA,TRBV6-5,CASSYSSTTYEQYF,TGTGCCAGCAGTTACTCGTCCACTACCTACGAGCAGTACTTC
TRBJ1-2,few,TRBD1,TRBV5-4,CASSRTGNYGYTF,TGTGCCAGCAGCAGGACAGGAAACTATGGCTACACCTTC
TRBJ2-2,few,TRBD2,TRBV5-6,CASSFYSGGYTGELFF,TGTGCCAGCAGCTTTTACAGCGGGGGCTACACCGGGGAGCTGTTTTTT
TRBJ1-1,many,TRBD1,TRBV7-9,CASSPRGRGQGTEAFF,TGTGCCAGCAGCCCCCGAGGCAGGGGGCAGGGAACTGAAGCTTTCTTT
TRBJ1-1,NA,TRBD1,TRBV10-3,CAIGPAEGQMNTEAFF,TGTGCCATAGGCCCTGCCGAGGGACAGATGAACACTGAAGCTTTCTTT
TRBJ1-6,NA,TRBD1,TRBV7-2,CASSDTGGAMDSPLHF,TGTGCCAGCAGCGATACAGGGGGTGCGATGGATTCACCCCTCCACTTT
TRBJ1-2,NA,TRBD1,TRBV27,CASSSLGQGVPYGYTF,TGTGCCAGCAGTTCACTCGGACAGGGGGTGCCCTATGGCTACACCTTC
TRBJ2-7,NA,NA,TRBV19,CASSIQGWYEQYF,TGTGCCAGTAGTATACAGGGGTGGTACGAGCAGTACTTC
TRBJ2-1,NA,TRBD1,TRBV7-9,CASSPLTGDNEQFF,TGTGCCAGCAGCCCTTTGACAGGGGACAATGAGCAGTTCTTC
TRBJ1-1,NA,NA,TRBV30,CARLGGGNTEAFF,TGTGCCCGCCTCGGGGGGGGAAACACTGAAGCTTTCTTT
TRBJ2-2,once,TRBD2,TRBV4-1,CASSALGGGTGELFF,TGCGCCAGCAGCGCATTGGGGGGGGGAACCGGGGAGCTGTTTTTT
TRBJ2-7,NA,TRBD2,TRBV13,CASSDGGSREQYF,TGTGCCAGCAGCGACGGGGGGAGTCGGGAGCAGTACTTC
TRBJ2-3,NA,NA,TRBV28,CASSLPASGSTDTQYF,TGTGCCAGCAGTTTACCCGCCAGCGGGAGCACAGATACGCAGTATTTT